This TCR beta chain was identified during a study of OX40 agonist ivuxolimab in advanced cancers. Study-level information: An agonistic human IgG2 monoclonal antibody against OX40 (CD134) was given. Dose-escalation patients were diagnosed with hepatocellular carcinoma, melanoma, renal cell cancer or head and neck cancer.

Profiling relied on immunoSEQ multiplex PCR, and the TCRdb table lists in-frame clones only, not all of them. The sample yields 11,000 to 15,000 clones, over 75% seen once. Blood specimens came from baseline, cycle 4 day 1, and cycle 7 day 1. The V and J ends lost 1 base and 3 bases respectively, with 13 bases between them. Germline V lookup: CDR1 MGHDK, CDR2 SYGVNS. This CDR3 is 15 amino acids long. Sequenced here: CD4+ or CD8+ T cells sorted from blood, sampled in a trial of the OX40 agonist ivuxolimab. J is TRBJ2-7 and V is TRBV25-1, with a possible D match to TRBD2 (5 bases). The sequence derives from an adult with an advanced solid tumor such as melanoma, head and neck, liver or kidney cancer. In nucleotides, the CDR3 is TGTGCCAGCAGTGAATCGCGAGCGGAACACTACGAGCAGTACTTC. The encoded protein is CASSESRAEHYEQYF.